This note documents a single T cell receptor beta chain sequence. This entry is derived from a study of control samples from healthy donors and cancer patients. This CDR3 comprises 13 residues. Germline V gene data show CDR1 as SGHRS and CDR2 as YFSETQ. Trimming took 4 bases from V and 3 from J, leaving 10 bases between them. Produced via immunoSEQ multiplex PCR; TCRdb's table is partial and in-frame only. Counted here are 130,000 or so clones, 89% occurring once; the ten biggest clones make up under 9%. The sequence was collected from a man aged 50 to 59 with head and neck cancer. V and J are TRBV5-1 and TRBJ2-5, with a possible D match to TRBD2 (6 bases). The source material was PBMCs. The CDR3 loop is CASSGEVEETQYF. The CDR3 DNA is TGCGCCAGCAGCGGGGAGGTCGAAGAGACCCAGTACTTC. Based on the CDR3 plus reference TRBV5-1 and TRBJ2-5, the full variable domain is KAGVTQTPRYLIKTRGQQVTLSCSPISGHRSVSWYQQTPGQGLQFLFEYFSETQRNKGNFPGRFSGRQFSNSRSEMNVSTLELGDSALYLCASSGEVEETQYFGPGTRLLVL.